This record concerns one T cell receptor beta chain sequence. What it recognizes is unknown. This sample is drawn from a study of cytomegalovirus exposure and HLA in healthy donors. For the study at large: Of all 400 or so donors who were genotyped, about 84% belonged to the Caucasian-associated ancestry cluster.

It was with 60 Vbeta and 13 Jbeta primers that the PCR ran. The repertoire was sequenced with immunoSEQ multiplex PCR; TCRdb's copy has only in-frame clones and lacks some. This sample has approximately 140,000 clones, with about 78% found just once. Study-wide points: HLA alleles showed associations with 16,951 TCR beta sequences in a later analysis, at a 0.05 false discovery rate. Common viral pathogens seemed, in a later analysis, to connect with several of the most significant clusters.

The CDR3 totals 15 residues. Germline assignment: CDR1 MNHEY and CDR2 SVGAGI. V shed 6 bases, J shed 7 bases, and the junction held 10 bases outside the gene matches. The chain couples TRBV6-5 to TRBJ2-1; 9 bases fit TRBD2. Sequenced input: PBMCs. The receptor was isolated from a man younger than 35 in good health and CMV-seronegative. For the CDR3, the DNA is TGTGCCAGCAGACGGACTAGCGAGGCGAAGAATGAGCAGTTCTTC. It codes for CASRRTSEAKNEQFF.